This TCR beta chain was sequenced for a study of T cell responses to AZD1222 COVID-19 vaccine. For this clone: The antigen is unknown.

This CDR3 comprises 16 residues. Germline values: CDR1 SGHRS, CDR2 YFSETQ. The V end lost 0 bases, the J end lost 1 base, and 13 bases lay between the germline ends. Profiled with immunoSEQ multiplex PCR; TCRdb holds only in-frame clones, not every one. The data contain about 83,000 clones, about 83% of them seen just once; the ten biggest clones take up about 9.5%. Study-wide points: Only a handful of AZD1222 recipients, several in all, had baseline seropositivity.

This chain links TRBV5-1 with TRBJ1-1; no firm D call. The receptor comes from an adult in good health. Sequencing was performed on peripheral blood, taken on day 0 of AZD1222 vaccination. This chain's CDR3 is CASSLGRRGRNTEAFF. The CDR3 region has the DNA TGCGCCAGCAGCTTGGGGCGACGAGGCCGGAACACTGAAGCTTTCTTT.